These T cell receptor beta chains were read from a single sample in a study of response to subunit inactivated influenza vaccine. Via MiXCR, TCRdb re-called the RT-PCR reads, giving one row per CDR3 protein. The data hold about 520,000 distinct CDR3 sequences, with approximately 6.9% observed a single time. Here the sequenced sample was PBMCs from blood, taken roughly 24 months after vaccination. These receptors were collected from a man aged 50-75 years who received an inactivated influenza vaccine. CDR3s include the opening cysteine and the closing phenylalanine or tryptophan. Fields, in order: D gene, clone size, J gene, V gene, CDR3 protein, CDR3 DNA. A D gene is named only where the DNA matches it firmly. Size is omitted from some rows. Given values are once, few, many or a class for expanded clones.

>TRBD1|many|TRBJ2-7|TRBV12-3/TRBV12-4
CASSPTRGQGYEQYF
TGTGCCAGCAGCCCGACCCGCGGACAGGGCTACGAGCAGTACTTC
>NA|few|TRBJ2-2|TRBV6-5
CASSYGVGGMGTGELFF
TGTGCCAGCAGTTACGGTGTTGGGGGCATGGGCACCGGGGAGCTGTTTTTT
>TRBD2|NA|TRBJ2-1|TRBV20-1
CSARETSGINEQFF
TGCAGTGCTAGAGAGACTAGCGGGATCAATGAGCAGTTCTTC
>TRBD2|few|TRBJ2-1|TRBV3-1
CASASGSYEHFF
TGTGCCAGCGCTAGCGGGAGCTATGAGCATTTCTTC
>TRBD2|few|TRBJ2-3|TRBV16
CASSQGGRSDTQYF
TGTGCCAGCAGCCAAGGCGGGAGGTCGGATACGCAGTATTTT
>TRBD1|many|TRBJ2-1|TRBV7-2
CASTAPGTGVNEQFF
TGTGCCAGCACAGCGCCCGGGACAGGGGTCAATGAGCAGTTCTTC
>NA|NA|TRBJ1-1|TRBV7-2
CASSLYGTTRTEAFF
TGTGCCAGCAGCTTATATGGCACCACGCGAACTGAAGCTTTCTTT
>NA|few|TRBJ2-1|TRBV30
CAWSSRDEQFF
TGTGCCTGGAGTTCCAGGGATGAGCAGTTCTTC
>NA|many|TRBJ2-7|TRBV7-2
CASRSGSSYEQYF
TGTGCCAGCAGGTCAGGGAGCTCCTACGAGCAGTACTTC
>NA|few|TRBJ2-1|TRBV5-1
CASSLGGRGSYNEQFF
TGCGCCAGCAGCTTGGGGGGTCGGGGTTCCTACAATGAGCAGTTCTTC
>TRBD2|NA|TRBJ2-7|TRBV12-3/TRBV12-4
CASSLGGYDSYF
TGTGCCAGCAGTTTGGGAGGGTATGATTCGTACTTC
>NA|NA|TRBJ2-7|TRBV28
CASSFSLRGSSYEQYF
TGTGCCAGCAGTTTCAGTCTTCGGGGCAGCTCCTACGAGCAGTACTTC
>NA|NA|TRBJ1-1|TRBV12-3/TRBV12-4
CASSHQYLDTEAFF
TGTGCCAGCAGCCACCAGTACCTTGACACTGAAGCTTTCTTT
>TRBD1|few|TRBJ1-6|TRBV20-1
CSARVGTVLYNSPLHF
TGCAGTGCTAGAGTGGGGACAGTCCTTTATAATTCACCCCTCCACTTT
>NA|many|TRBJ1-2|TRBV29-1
CSAALGNGYTF
TGCAGCGCTGCTTTAGGGAATGGCTACACCTTC
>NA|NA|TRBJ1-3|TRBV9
CASSVEGEGNTIYF
TGTGCCAGCAGCGTAGAAGGAGAAGGAAACACCATATATTTT
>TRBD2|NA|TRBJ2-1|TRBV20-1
CSAREPRGTSGPREFF
TGCAGTGCTAGAGAACCCCGAGGGACTAGCGGACCGAGAGAGTTCTTC
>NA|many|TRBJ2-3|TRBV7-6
CASSQQLGDEDTQYF
TGTGCCAGCAGCCAGCAACTAGGTGACGAAGATACGCAGTATTTT
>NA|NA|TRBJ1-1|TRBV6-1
CASSRLRGMNTEAFF
TGTGCCAGCAGTCGACTGAGAGGCATGAACACTGAAGCTTTCTTT
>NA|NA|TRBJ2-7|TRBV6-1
CAIRTDRYEQYF
TGTGCCATACGGACGGACCGCTACGAGCAGTACTTC
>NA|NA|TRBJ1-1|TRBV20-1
CSASSWGGTTEAFF
TGCAGTGCTAGTTCGTGGGGAGGGACCACTGAAGCTTTCTTT
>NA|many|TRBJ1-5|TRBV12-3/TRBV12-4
CASSLVGPQHF
TGTGCCAGCAGTTTAGTCGGGCCCCAGCATTTT
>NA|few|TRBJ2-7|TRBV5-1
CASSKWMATSLFHSATYYEQYF
TGCGCCAGCAGCAAATGGATGGCCACCTCCCTCTTTCACAGCGCGACCTACTACGAGCAGTACTTC
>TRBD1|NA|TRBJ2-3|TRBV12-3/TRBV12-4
CASSFQGAYTQYF
TGTGCCAGCAGTTTCCAGGGGGCATATACGCAGTATTTT
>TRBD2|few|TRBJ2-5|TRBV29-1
CSVEASGGYQETQYF
TGCAGCGTTGAGGCTAGCGGGGGGTACCAAGAGACCCAGTACTTC
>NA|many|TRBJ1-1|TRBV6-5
CASSYSTGMNTEAFF
TGTGCCAGCAGTTACTCGACAGGAATGAACACTGAAGCTTTCTTT
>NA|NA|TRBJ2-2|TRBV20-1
CSAQGGGGITGELFF
TGCAGTGCCCAAGGTGGTGGCGGGATCACCGGGGAGCTGTTTTTT
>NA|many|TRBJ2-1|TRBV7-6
CASSIDASGASEQFF
TGTGCCAGCAGCATTGACGCCTCCGGGGCGTCCGAGCAGTTCTTC
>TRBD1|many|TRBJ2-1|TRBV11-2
CASSRGQGNINEQFF
TGTGCCAGCAGCAGAGGACAGGGGAACATCAATGAGCAGTTCTTC
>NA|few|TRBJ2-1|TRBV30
CAWSVLVGNEQFF
TGTGCCTGGAGTGTACTAGTGGGCAATGAGCAGTTCTTC